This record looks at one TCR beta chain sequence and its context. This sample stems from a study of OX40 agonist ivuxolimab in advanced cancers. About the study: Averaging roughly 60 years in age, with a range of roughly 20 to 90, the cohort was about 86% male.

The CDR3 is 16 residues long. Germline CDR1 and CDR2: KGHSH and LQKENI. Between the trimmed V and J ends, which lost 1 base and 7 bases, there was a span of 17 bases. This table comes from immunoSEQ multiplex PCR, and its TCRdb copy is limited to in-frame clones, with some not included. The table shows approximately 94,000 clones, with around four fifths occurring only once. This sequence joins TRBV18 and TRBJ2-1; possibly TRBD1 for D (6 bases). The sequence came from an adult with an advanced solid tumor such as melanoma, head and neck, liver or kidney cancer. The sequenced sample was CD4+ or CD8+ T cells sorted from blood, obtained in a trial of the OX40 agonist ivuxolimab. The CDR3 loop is CASSPLNSGARNEQFF. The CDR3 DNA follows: TGTGCCAGCTCACCACTCAATTCAGGGGCGCGGAATGAGCAGTTCTTC.